Sequencing of this T cell receptor (beta chain) was carried out in a study of human thymus T cells. The method was immunoSEQ multiplex PCR; TCRdb's version includes in-frame clones alone and lacks a portion of them. The sample lists about 120,000 clones, around 94% occurring once. The thymus tissue came from resections taken during corrective heart surgery. The donors were infants in Finland with congenital heart defects, otherwise immunologically healthy. The V gene's germline CDR1 is SGHRS and CDR2 YFSETQ. This CDR3 spans 14 amino acids. Deletions cut 2 bases from V and 4 bases from J, with 12 bases between. Concerning this clone itself: Its target is not known.

Points from the study as a whole: Related research described thymic repertoires that were highly overlapping among unrelated individuals. Gene usage (both V and J) appeared biased in thymic and blood repertoires.

This TCR was sampled from a boy under two years old with a congenital heart defect but otherwise immunologically healthy. Sequencing was performed on thymus tissue. The chain combines TRBV5-1 with TRBJ2-5; no clear D. The CDR3 sequence: CASSFPGPRETQYF. In nucleotides, the CDR3 is TGCGCCAGCAGCTTCCCCGGACCAAGAGAGACCCAGTACTTC.